This entry concerns a single TCR beta chain. The V end lost 8 bases, the J end lost 7 bases, and 14 bases lay between the germline ends. In germline, CDR1 is MDHEN, CDR2 SYDVKM. The CDR3 is made up of 12 amino acids. Method: immunoSEQ multiplex PCR; TCRdb's copy keeps in-frame clones and lacks some. The sample has about 130,000 clones, around 97% seen once. The data stem from a study of T cell changes during pregnancy in multiple sclerosis. Specimen: peripheral blood, collected after pregnancy. This receptor was taken from a female donor with multiple sclerosis, enrolled in a pregnancy study. The chain is built from TRBV28 and TRBJ2-5; the D gene is possibly TRBD1 (7 bases). The CDR3 nucleotides are TGTGCCAGCGCGGGGCAGGGGGGGACCCAGTACTTC. Protein: CASAGQGGTQYF.